This T cell receptor beta chain was found in a study of blood T cell repertoires in COVID-19. Study context: Collection of acute and convalescent COVID-19 samples took place in the United States, Italy and Spain.

The repertoire was sequenced with immunoSEQ multiplex PCR; TCRdb's copy has only in-frame clones and lacks some. This table holds roughly 290,000 clones, about 85% found once. Seattle researchers signed up patients amid active infection and tracked them longitudinally. The germline CDR1 and CDR2 sequences are KGHSH and LQKENI. The CDR3 runs 17 residues. V dropped 3 bases and J dropped 0 bases, with 14 bases sitting between them. The chain is built from TRBV18 and TRBJ1-4; possibly TRBD1 for D (6 bases). The TCR originated in a human donor with COVID-19, enrolled during active disease. The donor label of this sample is uncertain. Sequenced: peripheral blood. CDR3 coding DNA: TGTGCCAGCTCACCCAGCCAGGGGCACCCAACTAATGAAAAACTGTTTTTT. Translated, it gives CASSPSQGHPTNEKLFF.